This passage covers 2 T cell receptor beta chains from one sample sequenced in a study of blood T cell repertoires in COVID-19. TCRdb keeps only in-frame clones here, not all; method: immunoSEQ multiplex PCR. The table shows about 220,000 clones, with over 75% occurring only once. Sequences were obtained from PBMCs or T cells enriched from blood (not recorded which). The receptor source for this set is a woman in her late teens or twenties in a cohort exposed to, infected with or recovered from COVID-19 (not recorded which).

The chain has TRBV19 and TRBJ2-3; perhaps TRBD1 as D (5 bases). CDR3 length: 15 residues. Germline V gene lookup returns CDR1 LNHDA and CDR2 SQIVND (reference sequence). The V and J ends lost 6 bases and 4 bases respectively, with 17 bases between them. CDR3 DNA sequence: TGTGCCAGTAGCCCTAGGACCTTAGGGGCAGATACGCAGTATTTT. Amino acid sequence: CASSPRTLGADTQYF.

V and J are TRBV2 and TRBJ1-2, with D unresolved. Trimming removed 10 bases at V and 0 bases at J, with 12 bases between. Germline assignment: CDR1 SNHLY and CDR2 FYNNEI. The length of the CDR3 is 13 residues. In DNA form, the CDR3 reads TGTGCCACCGGTGGAGGGTCTAACTATGGCTACACCTTC. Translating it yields CATGGGSNYGYTF. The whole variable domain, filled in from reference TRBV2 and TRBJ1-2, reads EPEVTQTPSHQVTQMGQEVILRCVPISNHLYFYWYRQILGQKVEFLVSFYNNEISEKSEIFDDQFSVERPDGSNFTLKIRSTKLEDSAMYFCATGGGSNYGYTFGSGTRLTVV.